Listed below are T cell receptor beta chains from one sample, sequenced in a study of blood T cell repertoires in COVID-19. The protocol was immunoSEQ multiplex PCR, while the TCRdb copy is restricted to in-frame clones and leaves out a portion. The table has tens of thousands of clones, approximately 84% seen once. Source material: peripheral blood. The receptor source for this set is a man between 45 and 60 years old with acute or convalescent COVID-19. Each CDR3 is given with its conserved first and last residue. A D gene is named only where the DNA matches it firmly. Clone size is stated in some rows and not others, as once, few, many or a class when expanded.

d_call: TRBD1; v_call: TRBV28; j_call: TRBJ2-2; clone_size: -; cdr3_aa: CASSFVRVGQGNTGELFF; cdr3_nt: TGTGCCAGCAGTTTCGTAAGGGTAGGACAGGGCAACACCGGGGAGCTGTTTTTT
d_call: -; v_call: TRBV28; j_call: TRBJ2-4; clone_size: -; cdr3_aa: CASTEMGQIQYF; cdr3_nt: TGTGCCAGCACCGAGATGGGGCAGATTCAGTACTTC
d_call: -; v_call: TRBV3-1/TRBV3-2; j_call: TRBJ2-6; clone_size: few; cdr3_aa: CASSPQGSGANVLTF; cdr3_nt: TGTGCCAGCAGCCCCCAGGGTTCTGGGGCCAACGTCCTGACTTTC
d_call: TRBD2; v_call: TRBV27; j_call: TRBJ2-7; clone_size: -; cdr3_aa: CASSLSASGSWGYEQYF; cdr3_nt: TGTGCCAGCAGTTTATCGGCTAGCGGGAGTTGGGGCTACGAGCAGTACTTC
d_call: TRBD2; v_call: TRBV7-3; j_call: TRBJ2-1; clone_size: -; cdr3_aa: CASSPQGLAGGNEQFF; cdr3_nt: TGTGCCAGCAGCCCACAGGGACTAGCGGGAGGAAATGAGCAGTTCTTC
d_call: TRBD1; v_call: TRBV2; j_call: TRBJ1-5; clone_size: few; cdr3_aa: CASSAGTGGGQPQHF; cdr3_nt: TGTGCCAGCAGCGCCGGGACAGGGGGGGGTCAGCCCCAGCATTTT
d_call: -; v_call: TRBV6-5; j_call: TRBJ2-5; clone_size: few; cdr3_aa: CASSPSPTGWETQYF; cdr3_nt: TGTGCCAGCAGCCCATCCCCCACAGGGTGGGAGACCCAGTACTTC
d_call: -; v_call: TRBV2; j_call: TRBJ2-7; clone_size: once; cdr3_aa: CASRSDGTYEQYF; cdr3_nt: TGTGCCAGCAGGTCGGACGGGACCTACGAGCAGTACTTC
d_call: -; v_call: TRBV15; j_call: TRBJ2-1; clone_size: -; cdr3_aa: CATSRDLDWRNEQFF; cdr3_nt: TGTGCCACCAGCAGAGATTTGGACTGGCGCAATGAGCAGTTCTTC
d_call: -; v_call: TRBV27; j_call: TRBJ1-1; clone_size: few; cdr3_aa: CASSLGRGGTEAFF; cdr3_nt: TGTGCCAGCAGTTTAGGAAGAGGGGGCACTGAAGCTTTCTTT
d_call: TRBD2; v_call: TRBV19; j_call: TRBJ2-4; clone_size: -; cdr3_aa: CASSMGLADIQYF; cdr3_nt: TGTGCCAGTAGTATGGGACTAGCAGACATTCAGTACTTC
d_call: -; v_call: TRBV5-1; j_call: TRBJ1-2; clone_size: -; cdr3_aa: CASSLDFRQDYGYTF; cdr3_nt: TGCGCCAGCAGCTTGGATTTTCGACAGGACTATGGCTACACCTTC
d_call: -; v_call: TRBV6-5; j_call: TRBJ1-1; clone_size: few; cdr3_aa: CASSYSARGNTEAFF; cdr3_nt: TGTGCCAGCAGTTACTCGGCCAGGGGGAACACTGAAGCTTTCTTT
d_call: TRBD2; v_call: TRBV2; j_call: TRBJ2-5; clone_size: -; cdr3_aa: CASSEPPLLAGEGETQYF; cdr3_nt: TGTGCCAGCAGTGAACCCCCTCTACTGGCGGGGGAAGGGGAGACCCAGTACTTC
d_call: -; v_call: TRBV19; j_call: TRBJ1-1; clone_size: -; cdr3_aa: CSESEAFF; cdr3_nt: TGTTCTGAGAGTGAAGCTTTCTTT